This TCR beta chain was sequenced during a study of CD8+CD57+ T cells in acquired aplastic anemia (dated by TCRdb to 2016 to 2018). Regarding the study in general: Extracted DNA from sorted CD4+ and CD8+ cells averaged around 3.4 ug, ranging from roughly 0.2 to 30 ug. A CD8+CD57+ expansion meant a frequency higher than the mean frequency seen in healthy subjects. Broad study findings and their caveats: CD8+ Simpson's diversity did not differ significantly between patients and healthy controls (P=0.060). Roughly 30 CD8+ CDR3 sequences were shared between patients and controls but appeared highly expressed in patients and within their immunodominant clones.

The germline V gene sets CDR1 to SGHDN and CDR2 to FVKESK. For this chain, trimming is 1 base at the V end and 3 bases at the J end, and the number of junction bases without a gene match is 5. From its cysteine to its phenylalanine, the CDR3 spans 15 amino acids. Of the read, only the CDR3 DNA is kept; its 45 bases are in frame from base 1. Genomic DNA served as template for TCR beta VDJ combination and CDR3 sequence profiling. An Illumina HiSeq 2000 was used for TCR repertoire sequencing. From the authors' description of their analysis: TRBV/TRBJ rearrangement plots, CDR3 size and DJ length profiles, and Simpson's diversity index were used to evaluate the repertoires. Whichever DNA sequence was most abundant in the deep sequencing data was defined as the immunodominant clone. CDR3 amino acid sequences were checked for sharing between subjects and were compared against published repertoires and the VDJdb database. TCRdb reworked the public reads: Q25 trimming with fastp, MiXCR clone assembly, productive beta chains retained. Each entry is one CDR3 protein sequence, shown with its most common DNA and genes. The authors' filters were not applied to this entry. A total of about 120,000 distinct CDR3 sequences appear in this sample, 55% to 70% of them only once. Under 35% of the sample is in the top ten clones.

Expansion of CD8+CD57+ cells had been shown by flow cytometry in the patients chosen for sequencing. Severe acquired aplastic anemia was diagnosed in all patients according to International Study of Aplastic Anemia and Agranulocytosis and Camitta criteria. No therapy had been received by the patients at the time of blood sampling. TCR repertoires of sorted CD4+ and CD8+ blood T cells from severe aplastic anemia patients and healthy subjects were deep-sequenced in the study. Patients were enrolled in the USA under clinicaltrials.gov protocols 00001620, 01623167, 00001397, 00071045, 00081523 and 00961064. Ficoll-Paque density gradient centrifugation was used to isolate peripheral blood mononuclear cells. Before DNA extraction, CD4+ and CD8+ T cells were sorted by FACS or by magnetic beads. This clonotype appeared once. The antigen this receptor binds is unknown. The sample holds no much larger clone one base away, and base qualities are not on file. One read alone lends weak support.

Sequencing was done on a sample of sorted CD4+, CD8+, or CD8+CD57+ T cells (not recorded which) from PBMCs. This sequence uses TRBV14 and TRBJ2-7, with 8 bases aligning to TRBD1. The clonotype originates from a human donor with aplastic anemia. Read as DNA, the sequence is TGTGCCAGCAGCCAAGTCAGGACAGGGCGCTACGAGCAGTACTTC. This translates into CASSQVRTGRYEQYF. Beyond the CDR3, the reference TRBV14 and TRBJ2-7 genes provide the residues; the full variable domain reads: EAGVTQFPSHSVIEKGQTVTLRCDPISGHDNLYWYRRVMGKEIKFLLHFVKESKQDESGMPNNRFLAERTGGTYSTLKVQPAELEDSGVYFCASSQVRTGRYEQYFGPGTRLTVT.